The 23 T cell receptor beta chains presented below share a single source sample, sequenced in a study of beta chain features in type 1 diabetes listed by TCRdb under 2018. Libraries came from the immunoSEQ multiplex PCR assay. All of the isolated RNA was reverse transcribed with the High Capacity cDNA Reverse Transcription Kit, so expressed TCRB transcripts were sequenced. TCRdb holds this immuneACCESS table with in-frame rearrangements only. Some clones are missing; in checked studies, unresolved V genes explain under half, and the rest has no known cause. Present in this sample are roughly 150,000 clones, approximately 7.8% of which were seen just once. About 0.9% of the sample goes to the ten largest clones. The paper as a whole reports these results and caveats: Type 1 diabetes patients showed a moderate but significant shortening of TCRB CDR3 length in all four CD4+ subsets.

These receptors lack a known antigen. Material: central memory CD4+ T cells from blood. These receptor sequences come from a middle-aged woman with type 1 diabetes.

The rearrangement links TRBV7-3 to TRBJ1-1, with a tentative D call TRBD1 (5 bases). Between the trimmed V and J ends, which lost 0 bases and 5 bases, there was a span of 13 bases. Germline V gene lookup returns CDR1 SGHTA and CDR2 FQGTGA. This CDR3 has 15 amino acids. This CDR3 reads CASSLTGQGWTEAFF. CDR3 nucleotide sequence: TGTGCCAGCAGCTTAACAGGGCAGGGATGGACTGAAGCTTTCTTT.

This clone was counted only a few times. The CDR3 is CASRRQGKLFF. The CDR3 DNA follows: TGTGCCAGCAGGAGACAGGGAAAACTGTTTTTT. V usage is TRBV6-5 and J usage is TRBJ1-4; 7 nucleotides agree with TRBD1. This CDR3 spans 11 amino acids. Trimming took 6 bases from V and 10 from J; bases not matched to a gene: 2. Looked up from germline, CDR1 is MNHEY and CDR2 is SVGAGI.

The chain is built from TRBV9 and TRBJ1-1; TRBD1 is a possible D gene (5 bases). The V and J ends lost 3 bases and 5 bases respectively, with 14 bases between them. CDR1 is SGDLS and CDR2 is YYNGEE in the germline V gene. The CDR3 sequence is 14 residues long. The CDR3 DNA reads as TGTGCCAGCAGCGCAGGGACTGGTGGGACTGAAGCTTTCTTT. It translates to CASSAGTGGTEAFF.

This clone was counted between two and nine times. The rearrangement joins TRBV7-9 to TRBJ2-3; D is uncertain. The CDR3 is 12 residues long. V lost 5 bases, J lost 4 bases, and 7 bases lay in between. Germline CDR1 and CDR2: SEHNR and FQNEAQ (reference sequence). The CDR3 DNA sequence: TGTGCCAGCAGCCCGGTGCCAGATACGCAGTATTTT. Translation gives CASSPVPDTQYF.

Only a few counts were recorded for this clone. The chain recombines TRBV12-5 with TRBJ2-3; 7 nucleotides match TRBD1. The CDR3 extends over 16 amino acids. The trim removed 5 bases at V and 0 bases at J, leaving 8 bases unmatched. CDR1 LGHNT and CDR2 FRNRAP come from the germline V gene. The CDR3 DNA sequence: TGTGCTAGTGGTCTAGGGACAGAGCTTAGCACAGATACGCAGTATTTT. Translating it yields CASGLGTELSTDTQYF.

The chain joins TRBV18 to TRBJ2-7; 7 bases fit TRBD2. The CDR3 is 15 amino acids. Germline assignment: CDR1 KGHSH and CDR2 LQKENI. V shed 4 bases and J 4 bases; nucleotides not matched to a gene: 10. CDR3 nucleotides: TGTGCCAGCTCACGTGAGGGAGGGGCGCGGTACGAGCAGTACTTC. This sequence encodes CASSREGGARYEQYF.

A few counts support this clone. The chain joins TRBV30 to TRBJ1-5, with TRBD1 matching 10 bases. Germline-derived CDR1 and CDR2 are GTSNPN and SVGIG (reference sequence). This CDR3 region has 15 residues. J gave up 7 bases and V 1 base, and 7 bases lay outside the gene matches. CDR3 region: CAWSGAGTGEQPQHF. In nucleotides, the CDR3 is TGTGCCTGGAGTGGGGCCGGGACAGGGGAACAGCCCCAGCATTTT. The full variable domain, rest sourced from reference TRBV30 and TRBJ1-5, is SQTIHQWPATLVQPVGSPLSLECTVEGTSNPNLYWYRQAAGRGLQLLFYSVGIGQISSEVPQNLSASRPQDRQFILSSKKLLLSDSGFYLCAWSGAGTGEQPQHFGDGTRLSIL.

This clone came up many times. The genes are TRBV4-3 and TRBJ2-7; 8 nucleotides agree with TRBD2. Per the germline V gene, CDR1 is LGHNA and CDR2 is YSLEER. V shed 0 bases and J 9 bases; nucleotides not matched to a gene: 4. CDR3 length equals 13 residues. The CDR3 spells CASSQDSTSAQYF. The CDR3 DNA sequence: TGCGCCAGCAGCCAAGATTCGACTAGCGCGCAGTACTTC.

This clone was seen a handful of times. The chain employs TRBV19 and TRBJ2-7, with D possibly being TRBD1 (6 bases). Germline CDR1 and CDR2: LNHDA and SQIVND (reference sequence). The CDR3 is 14 residues long. Trimming took off 7 bases at V and 0 bases at J, with 13 bases between the two ends. As DNA, the CDR3 is TGTGCCAGTAAGGACAGAACCAGCTCCTACGAGCAGTACTTC. Residues: CASKDRTSSYEQYF.

In its sample, this clone was seen a few times. This chain joins TRBV18 and TRBJ2-4; D gene uncertain. Trimming took off 2 bases at V and 5 bases at J, with 16 bases between the two ends. The CDR3 length is 16 residues. Germline loops: CDR1 KGHSH, CDR2 LQKENI. The CDR3 region is CASSPRGSGMENIQYF. The CDR3 DNA reads TGTGCCAGCTCACCAAGAGGATCTGGTATGGAAAACATTCAGTACTTC.

Only a few counts were recorded for this clone. The V and J genes are TRBV11-1 and TRBJ1-6; 8 positions match TRBD1. Per the germline V gene, CDR1 is SGHAT and CDR2 is FQDESV (reference sequence). The CDR3 loop spans 15 amino acids. V gave up 2 bases and J gave up 7 bases; unmatched junction bases: 4. The CDR3 sequence is CASSLSRTGNSPLHF. In DNA, the CDR3 is TGTGCCAGCAGCTTATCGAGGACAGGGAATTCACCCCTCCACTTT.

The CDR3 DNA reads as TGTGCCAGCAGTCCCCCCCCAGGGGAGGGGGGCTACACCTTC. As protein: CASSPPPGEGGYTF. This chain connects TRBV6-6 to TRBJ1-2; D might be TRBD1 (6 bases). The CDR3 is 14 amino acids. Between the trimmed V and J ends, which lost 5 bases and 8 bases, there was a span of 18 bases. The germline V gene encodes CDR1 MNHNY and CDR2 SVGAGI (reference sequence).

This clone occurred a few times. The chain carries TRBV19 and TRBJ2-2; a possible D gene is TRBD1 (6 bases). The CDR3 runs 19 residues. Germline V lookup: CDR1 LNHDA, CDR2 SQIVND (reference sequence). The germline V and J ends were trimmed by 5 bases and 1 base, with 23 bases remaining between them. The chain's CDR3 is CASSSALQSGTLNTGELFF. The CDR3 nucleotides are TGTGCCAGTAGTTCAGCGTTACAATCCGGGACACTGAACACCGGGGAGCTGTTTTTT.

J is TRBJ2-3 and V is TRBV30; 9 bases match TRBD2. The CDR3 is 14 residues long. CDR1 GTSNPN and CDR2 SVGIG come from the germline V gene (reference sequence). V lost 4 bases to trimming and J lost 1 base; unmatched junction nucleotides: 3. The CDR3 is CAWNLAGGTDTQYF. CDR3 coding DNA: TGTGCCTGGAATTTAGCGGGGGGCACAGATACGCAGTATTTT.

V is TRBV9 and J is TRBJ2-5; a weak D match, TRBD2 (6 bases). The germline CDR1 and CDR2 sequences are SGDLS and YYNGEE. Trimming shortened V by 4 bases and J by 3 bases, and 10 bases separated the two germline ends. The CDR3 covers 13 residues. Written as DNA, the CDR3 is TGTGCCAGCAGCCGGGGACTCGAAGAGACCCAGTACTTC. It translates to CASSRGLEETQYF. The full variable domain, completed using reference TRBV9 and TRBJ2-5, is DSGVTQTPKHLITATGQRVTLRCSPRSGDLSVYWYQQSLDQGLQFLIQYYNGEERAKGNILERFSAQQFPDLHSELNLSSLELGDSALYFCASSRGLEETQYFGPGTRLLVL.

About this clone: Other DNA sequences in the same sample also yield this CDR3. The CDR3 bases are TGTGCCAGCAGCTTAGACAGCCCGTCCTACAATGAGCAGTTCTTC. It yields the protein CASSLDSPSYNEQFF. The rearrangement links TRBV7-2 to TRBJ2-1; unclear D gene. The V gene lost 1 base and the J gene lost 1 base, with 8 bases spanning the gap. CDR3 length equals 15 residues. Per the germline V gene, CDR1 is SGHTA and CDR2 is FQGNSA.

DNA of the CDR3: TGCGCCAGCAGCGAGAGGGACTATGGCTACACCTTC. Translating it yields CASSERDYGYTF. The chain carries TRBV5-1 and TRBJ1-2; no definite D call. This CDR3 spans 12 amino acids. Per the germline V gene, CDR1 is SGHRS and CDR2 is YFSETQ. Trimming stripped 4 bases from V and 3 bases from J, with 7 bases between.

The chain carries TRBV5-4 and TRBJ2-4; D is perhaps TRBD1 (5 bases). V lost 0 bases, J lost 0 bases, and 10 bases lay in between. This CDR3 has 16 amino acids. In germline, CDR1 is SGHNT, CDR2 YYREEE (reference sequence). CDR3 DNA: TGTGCCAGCAGCTTGGAGGGGCAACAAGCCAAAAACATTCAGTACTTC. It encodes CASSLEGQQAKNIQYF.

This clone came up a few times. This chain connects TRBV5-1 to TRBJ1-6; D unresolved. The CDR3 contains 18 residues. Germline CDR1 is SGHRS and CDR2 is YFSETQ. The V gene lost 0 bases and the J gene lost 0 bases, with 13 bases spanning the gap. CDR3 coding DNA: TGCGCCAGCAGCTTGGCCGGGTGGTCGCGCTCCTATAATTCACCCCTCCACTTT. This encodes CASSLAGWSRSYNSPLHF.

On this clone itself: The sample contains more than one DNA sequence encoding this CDR3. The chain is built from TRBV30 and TRBJ1-1; 7 nucleotides agree with TRBD1. The CDR3 length is 13 residues. The trim removed 5 bases at V and 4 bases at J, leaving 7 bases unmatched. The V gene's germline CDR1 is GTSNPN and CDR2 SVGIG (reference sequence). CDR3 coding DNA: TGTGCCTGGTCAAGACAGGGAGGCACTGAAGCTTTCTTT. Translated: CAWSRQGGTEAFF.

Only a few counts were recorded for this clone. The chain links TRBV9 to TRBJ1-3, with a weak D call TRBD1 (5 bases). Germline loops: CDR1 SGDLS, CDR2 YYNGEE. Trimming took off 3 bases at V and 2 bases at J, with 9 bases between the two ends. The CDR3 runs 14 residues. CDR3 in DNA: TGTGCCAGCAGCGCGGGCAGGGCTGGAAACACCATATATTTT. It specifies CASSAGRAGNTIYF.

The chain uses TRBV5-1 and TRBJ2-1, with 11 nucleotides matching TRBD2. The CDR3 totals 16 residues. Losses at the gene ends were 2 bases for V and 4 bases for J; bases not matched to a gene: 5. Germline CDR1 SGHRS, CDR2 YFSETQ. CDR3 in amino acids: CASSFLGTSGYNEQFF. The CDR3 coding sequence is TGCGCCAGCAGCTTCCTAGGGACTAGCGGATACAATGAGCAGTTCTTC.

The J gene is TRBJ2-5, the V gene TRBV7-9; a weak D match, TRBD2 (5 bases). Trimming took 5 bases from V and 5 from J, leaving 12 bases between them. There are 13 residues in the CDR3. Germline assignment: CDR1 SEHNR and CDR2 FQNEAQ (reference sequence). DNA for the CDR3: TGTGCCAGCAGCCGAGGGTATACGGAGACCCAGTACTTC. This sequence encodes CASSRGYTETQYF.